The text below deals with one T cell receptor beta chain. Per the study methods: It was from reference gene primer amplification that nucleated cell counts were estimated. Profiling relied on immunoSEQ multiplex PCR, and the TCRdb table lists in-frame clones only, not all of them. That table supplies the V and J calls and clone size; D and trimming were determined from the DNA. This sample has approximately 360,000 clones; roughly four fifths occur once, and the top ten carry roughly 5.1%. This record comes from a study of blood T cell repertoires in COVID-19. This CDR3 region has 15 residues. Unmatched junction bases numbered 8, after V lost 3 bases and J lost 5 bases. Germline CDR1 is SEHNR and CDR2 is FQNEAQ (reference sequence).

The clonotype was recovered from a woman aged 50 to 60 who had recovered from COVID-19. The sequencing sample was made of PBMCs or T cells enriched from blood (not recorded which). The chain joins TRBV7-9 to TRBJ2-7; 9 bases agree with TRBD1. The CDR3 DNA follows: TGTGCCAGCAGCTTTAGCGGACAGGGGAGCCACGAGCAGTACTTC. Translating it yields CASSFSGQGSHEQYF.